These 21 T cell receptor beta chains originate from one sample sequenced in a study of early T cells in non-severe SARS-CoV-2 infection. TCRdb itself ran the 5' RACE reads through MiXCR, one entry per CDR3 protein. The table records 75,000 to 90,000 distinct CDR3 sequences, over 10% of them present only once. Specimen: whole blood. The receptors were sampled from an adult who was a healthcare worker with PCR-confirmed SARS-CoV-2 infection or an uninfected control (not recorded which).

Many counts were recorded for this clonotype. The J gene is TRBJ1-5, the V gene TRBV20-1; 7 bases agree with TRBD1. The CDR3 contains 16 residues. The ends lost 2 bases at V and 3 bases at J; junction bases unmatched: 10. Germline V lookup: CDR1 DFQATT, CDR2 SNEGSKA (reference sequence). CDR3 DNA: TGCAGTGCTAGATCCTCCGGGACAGATAACAATCAGCCCCAGCATTTT. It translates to CSARSSGTDNNQPQHF.

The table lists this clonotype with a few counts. Here the CDR3 DNA reads TGTGCCAGCAGTTACTCGAGACAGGGTGAGACTGAAGCTTTCTTT. It is translated as CASSYSRQGETEAFF. The chain carries TRBV6-5 and TRBJ1-1; TRBD1 aligns across 7 bases. V trimming: 0 bases; J trimming: 5 bases; junction bases outside the gene matches: 6. This CDR3 is built from 15 residues. The germline V gene encodes CDR1 MNHEY and CDR2 SVGAGI.

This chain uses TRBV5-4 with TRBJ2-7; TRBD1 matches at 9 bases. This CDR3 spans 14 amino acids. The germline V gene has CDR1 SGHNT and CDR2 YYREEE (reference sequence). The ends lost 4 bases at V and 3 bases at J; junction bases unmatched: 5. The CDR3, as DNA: TGTGCCAGCAGCCCGAGGACAGGGGTCTACGAGCAGTACTTC. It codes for CASSPRTGVYEQYF.

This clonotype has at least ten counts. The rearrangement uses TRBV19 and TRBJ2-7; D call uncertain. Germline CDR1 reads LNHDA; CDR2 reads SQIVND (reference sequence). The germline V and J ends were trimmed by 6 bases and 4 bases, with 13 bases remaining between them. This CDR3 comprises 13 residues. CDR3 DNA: TGTGCCAGTAGCCTTCGATGGAATTACGAGCAGTACTTC. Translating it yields CASSLRWNYEQYF.

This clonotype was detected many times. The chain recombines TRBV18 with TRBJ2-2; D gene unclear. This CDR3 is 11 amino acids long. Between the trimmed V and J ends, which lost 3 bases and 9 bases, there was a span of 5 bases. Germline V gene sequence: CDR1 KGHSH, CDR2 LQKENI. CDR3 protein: CASSPDRELFF. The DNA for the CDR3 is TGTGCCAGCTCACCCGACCGGGAGCTGTTTTTT. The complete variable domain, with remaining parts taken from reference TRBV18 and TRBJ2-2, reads NAGVMQNPRHLVRRRGQEARLRCSPMKGHSHVYWYRQLPEEGLKFMVYLQKENIIDESGMPKERFSAEFPKEGPSILRIQQVVRGDSAAYFCASSPDRELFFGEGSRLTVL.

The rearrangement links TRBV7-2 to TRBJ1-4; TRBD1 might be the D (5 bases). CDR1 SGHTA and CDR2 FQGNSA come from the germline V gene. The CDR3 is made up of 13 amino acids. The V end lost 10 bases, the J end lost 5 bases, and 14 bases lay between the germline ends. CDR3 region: CATNRDLNEKLFF. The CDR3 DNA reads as TGTGCCACTAACCGGGACCTCAATGAAAAACTGTTTTTT.

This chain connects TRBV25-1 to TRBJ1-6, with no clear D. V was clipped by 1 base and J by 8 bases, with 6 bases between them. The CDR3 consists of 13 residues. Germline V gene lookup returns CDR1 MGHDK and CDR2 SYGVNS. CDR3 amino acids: CASSELEDSPLHF. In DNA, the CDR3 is TGTGCCAGCAGTGAATTGGAAGATTCACCCCTCCACTTT. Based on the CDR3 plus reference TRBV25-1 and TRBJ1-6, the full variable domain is EADIYQTPRYLVIGTGKKITLECSQTMGHDKMYWYQQDPGMELHLIHYSYGVNSTEKGDLSSESTVSRIRTEHFPLTLESARPSHTSQYLCASSELEDSPLHFGNGTRLTVT.

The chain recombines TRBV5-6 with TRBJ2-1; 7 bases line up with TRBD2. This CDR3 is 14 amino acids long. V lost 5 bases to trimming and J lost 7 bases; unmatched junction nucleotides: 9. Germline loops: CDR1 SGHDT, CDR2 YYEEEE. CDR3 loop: CASRGTTLGNEQFF. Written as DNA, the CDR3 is TGTGCCAGCAGGGGGACTACCTTGGGGAATGAGCAGTTCTTC.

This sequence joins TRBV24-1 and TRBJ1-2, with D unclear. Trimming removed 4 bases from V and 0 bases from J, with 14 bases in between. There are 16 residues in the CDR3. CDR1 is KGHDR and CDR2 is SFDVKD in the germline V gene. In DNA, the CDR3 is TGTGCCACCAGTGACCCGAAGGGATCGGCTAACTATGGCTACACCTTC. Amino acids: CATSDPKGSANYGYTF.

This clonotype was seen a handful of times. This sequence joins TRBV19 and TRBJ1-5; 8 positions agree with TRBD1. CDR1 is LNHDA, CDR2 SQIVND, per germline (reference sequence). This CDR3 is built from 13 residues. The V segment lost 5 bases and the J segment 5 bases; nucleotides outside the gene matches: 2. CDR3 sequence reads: CASSADRDQPQHF. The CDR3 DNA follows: TGTGCCAGTAGTGCGGACAGGGATCAGCCCCAGCATTTT.

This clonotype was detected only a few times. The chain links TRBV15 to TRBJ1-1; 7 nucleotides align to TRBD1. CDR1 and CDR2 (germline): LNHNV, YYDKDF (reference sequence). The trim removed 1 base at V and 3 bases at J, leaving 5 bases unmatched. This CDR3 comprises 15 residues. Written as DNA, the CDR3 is TGTGCCACCAGCAGAGGCGGGACAGCGTACACTGAAGCTTTCTTT. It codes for CATSRGGTAYTEAFF. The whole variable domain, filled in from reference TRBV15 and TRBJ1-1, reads DAMVIQNPRYQVTQFGKPVTLSCSQTLNHNVMYWYQQKSSQAPKLLFHYYDKDFNNEADTPDNFQSRRPNTSFCFLDIRSPGLGDTAMYLCATSRGGTAYTEAFFGQGTRLTVV.

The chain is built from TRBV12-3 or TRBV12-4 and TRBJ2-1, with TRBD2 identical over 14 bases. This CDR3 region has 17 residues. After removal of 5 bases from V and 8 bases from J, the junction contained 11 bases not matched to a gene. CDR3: CASSVTGLAGVMDEQFF. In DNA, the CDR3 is TGTGCCAGCAGTGTAACGGGACTAGCGGGAGTTATGGATGAGCAGTTCTTC.

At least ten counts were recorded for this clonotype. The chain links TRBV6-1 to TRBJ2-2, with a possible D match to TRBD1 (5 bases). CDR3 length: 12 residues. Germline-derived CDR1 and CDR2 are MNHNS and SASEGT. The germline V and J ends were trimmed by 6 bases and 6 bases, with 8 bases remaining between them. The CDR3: CASRRGPGELFF. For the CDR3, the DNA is TGTGCCAGCAGAAGGGGTCCCGGGGAGCTGTTTTTT.

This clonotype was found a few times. The CDR3 coding sequence is TGTGCCATCAGTGAGGGGGCTGATGAGCAGTTCTTC. Its protein is CAISEGADEQFF. The rearrangement joins TRBV10-3 to TRBJ2-1, with D possibly matching TRBD1 (5 bases). Trimming stripped 2 bases from V and 8 bases from J, with 7 bases between. Germline CDR1 reads ENHRY; CDR2 reads SYGVKD. The CDR3 consists of 12 residues.

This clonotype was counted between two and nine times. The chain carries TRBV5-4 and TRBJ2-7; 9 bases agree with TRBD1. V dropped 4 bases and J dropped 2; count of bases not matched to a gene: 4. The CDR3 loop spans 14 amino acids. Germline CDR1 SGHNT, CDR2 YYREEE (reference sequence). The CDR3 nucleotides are TGTGCCAGCAGCAAGGGACAGGGAACCTACGAGCAGTACTTC. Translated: CASSKGQGTYEQYF.

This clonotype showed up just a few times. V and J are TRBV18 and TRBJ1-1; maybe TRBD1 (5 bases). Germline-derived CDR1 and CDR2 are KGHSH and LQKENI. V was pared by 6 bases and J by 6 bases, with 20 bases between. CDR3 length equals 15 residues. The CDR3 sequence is CASSPLVGGTPEAFF. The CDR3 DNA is TGTGCCAGCTCCCCATTAGTCGGGGGAACCCCTGAAGCTTTCTTT.

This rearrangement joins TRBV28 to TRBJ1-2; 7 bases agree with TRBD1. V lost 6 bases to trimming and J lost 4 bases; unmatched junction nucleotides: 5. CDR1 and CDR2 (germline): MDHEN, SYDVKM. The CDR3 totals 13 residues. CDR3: CASSSDRRYGYTF. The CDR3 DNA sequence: TGTGCCAGCAGCTCGGACAGGCGCTATGGCTACACCTTC.

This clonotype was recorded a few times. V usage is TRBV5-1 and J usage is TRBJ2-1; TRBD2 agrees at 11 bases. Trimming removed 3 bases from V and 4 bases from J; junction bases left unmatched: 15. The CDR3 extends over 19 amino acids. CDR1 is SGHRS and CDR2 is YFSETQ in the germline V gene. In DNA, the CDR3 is TGCGCCAGCAGCTGGCTAGCGGGGGGCCTCTTGTTGGGTTACAATGAGCAGTTCTTC. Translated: CASSWLAGGLLLGYNEQFF.

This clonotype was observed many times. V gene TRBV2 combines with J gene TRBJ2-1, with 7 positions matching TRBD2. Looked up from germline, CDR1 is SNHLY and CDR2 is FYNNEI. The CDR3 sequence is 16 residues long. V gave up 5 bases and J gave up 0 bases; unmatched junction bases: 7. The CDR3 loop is CASSPPGGSSYNEQFF. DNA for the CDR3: TGTGCCAGCAGTCCACCCGGGGGGAGCTCCTACAATGAGCAGTTCTTC.

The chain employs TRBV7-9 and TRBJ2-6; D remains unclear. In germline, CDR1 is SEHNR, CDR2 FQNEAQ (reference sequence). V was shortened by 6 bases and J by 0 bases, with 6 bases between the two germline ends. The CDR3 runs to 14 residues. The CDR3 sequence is CASRMSSGANVLTF. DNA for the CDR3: TGTGCCAGCAGAATGAGCTCTGGGGCCAACGTCCTGACTTTC.

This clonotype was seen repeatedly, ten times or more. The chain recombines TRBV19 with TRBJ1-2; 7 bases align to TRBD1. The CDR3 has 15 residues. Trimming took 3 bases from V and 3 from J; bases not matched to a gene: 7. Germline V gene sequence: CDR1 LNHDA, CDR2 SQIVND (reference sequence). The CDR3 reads CASSIGQDPYYGYTF. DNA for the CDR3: TGTGCCAGTAGTATCGGACAGGACCCATACTATGGCTACACCTTC.